One sample yielded the 18 T cell receptor beta chains listed below, sequenced in a study of T cell responses to AZD1222 COVID-19 vaccine. Assay used: immunoSEQ multiplex PCR; TCRdb lists only in-frame clones, some missing. This sample has some 170,000 clones, with 75% to 90% found just once. The input for sequencing was peripheral blood, taken 28 days after the second dose of the MenACWY control vaccine. These receptors originate from an adult who received the MenACWY meningococcal vaccine as a control.

As regards this clone: Germline and junction disagree at one end, which may indicate a read error. V and J are TRBV29-1 and TRBJ2-3, with D hard to call. CDR3 length equals 11 residues. The germline CDR1 and CDR2 sequences are SQVTM and ANQGSEA. The CDR3 loop is CSGELEDTQYF. Written as DNA, the CDR3 is TGCAGCGGTGAATTGGAAGATACGCAGTATTTT.

Here the CDR3 reads CAISRDRAGRIGSYEQYF. CDR3 nucleotide sequence: TGTGCCATCAGCCGGGACAGGGCTGGGCGGATCGGATCCTACGAGCAGTACTTC. The chain links TRBV10-3 to TRBJ2-7; TRBD1 agrees at 9 bases. CDR3 length equals 18 residues. With 6 bases clipped from V and 1 base from J, the junction kept 16 bases outside the gene matches. Germline loops: CDR1 ENHRY, CDR2 SYGVKD.

A note on this clone: The CDR3 ends on some other residue instead of the conserved phenylalanine or tryptophan, so this is likely a read error. The DNA is left out, because the CDR3 cannot be placed on it with certainty; the CDR3 is given as TCRdb lists it. This sequence joins TRBV18 and TRBJ1-4. With termini counted, the CDR3 has 9 amino acids. Germline V gene lookup returns CDR1 KGHSH and CDR2 LQKENI. Here the CDR3 reads CASSPPGKA.

The gene calls are TRBV25-1 and TRBJ2-1; D is undetermined. Germline CDR1 reads MGHDK; CDR2 reads SYGVNS. The CDR3 runs to 11 residues. V was pared by 5 bases and J by 7 bases, with 6 bases between. The CDR3 coding sequence is TGTGCCAGCAGTCGCGGAAATGAGCAGTTCTTC. Protein sequence: CASSRGNEQFF.

For the CDR3, the DNA is TGTGCCAGCAGCCACGAAGGGACAGGGGATGGCTACACCTTC. This encodes CASSHEGTGDGYTF. This sequence joins TRBV14 and TRBJ1-2, with 10 bases fitting TRBD1. V lost 3 bases to trimming and J lost 6 bases; unmatched junction nucleotides: 4. CDR3 length equals 14 residues. Germline V gene sequence: CDR1 SGHDN, CDR2 FVKESK. Supplemented by reference TRBV14 and TRBJ1-2, the full variable domain reads EAGVTQFPSHSVIEKGQTVTLRCDPISGHDNLYWYRRVMGKEIKFLLHFVKESKQDESGMPNNRFLAERTGGTYSTLKVQPAELEDSGVYFCASSHEGTGDGYTFGSGTRLTVV.

This sequence joins TRBV5-1 and TRBJ2-3, with 9 bases aligning to TRBD2. J was trimmed by 2 bases and V by 4 bases; bases with no gene match: 11. CDR1 and CDR2 (germline): SGHRS, YFSETQ. This CDR3 contains 17 residues. The DNA of the CDR3 is TGCGCCAGCAGCATGGGGTCGACTAGCGGACTCACAGATACGCAGTATTTT. This sequence encodes CASSMGSTSGLTDTQYF.

The chain links TRBV6-2 or TRBV6-3 to TRBJ2-7; D is ambiguous. Germline CDR1 and CDR2: MNHEY and SVGEGT. This CDR3 contains 11 residues. The ends were cut back, 1 base at V and 7 bases at J, with 5 bases in the middle. For the CDR3, the DNA is TGTGCCAGCAGTTACTGGAGAGAGCAGTACTTC. As protein: CASSYWREQYF.

The rearrangement uses TRBV3-1 (or the pseudogene TRBV3-2) and TRBJ1-3; D gene ambiguous. The length of the CDR3 is 15 residues. CDR1 LGHDT and CDR2 YNNKEL come from the germline V gene (reference sequence). Trimming stripped 0 bases from V and 0 bases from J, with 6 bases between. CDR3 amino acids: CASSQDLLSGNTIYF. The CDR3 coding sequence is TGTGCCAGCAGCCAAGATCTGCTCTCTGGAAACACCATATATTTT.

V usage is TRBV7-2 and J usage is TRBJ1-4; the D gene is possibly TRBD1 (6 bases). Germline V gives CDR1 SGHTA, CDR2 FQGNSA. This CDR3 has 16 amino acids. Trimming left V 3 bases short and J 5 bases short, with 16 bases between. CDR3 sequence (DNA): TGTGCCAGCAGCTTTCCGTCCGAGGGGGGGAATGAAAAACTGTTTTTT. It yields the protein CASSFPSEGGNEKLFF.

The chain is built from TRBV5-6 and TRBJ1-3; maybe TRBD1 (6 bases). This CDR3 spans 17 amino acids. The V end lost 4 bases, the J end lost 0 bases, and 17 bases lay between the germline ends. CDR1 and CDR2 from the germline V gene are SGHDT and YYEEEE. CDR3 DNA sequence: TGTGCCAGCAGCCCTGAAACAGGGAAAGCCTCTGGAAACACCATATATTTT. It translates to CASSPETGKASGNTIYF.

The rearrangement uses TRBV6-5 and TRBJ1-4; D might be TRBD1 (5 bases). CDR3 size: 15 residues. Trimming removed 6 bases at V and 2 bases at J, with 13 bases between. Germline V gene data show CDR1 as MNHEY and CDR2 as SVGAGI. The CDR3 reads CASRKRDATNEKLFF. Here the CDR3 DNA reads TGTGCCAGCAGGAAGAGGGACGCTACTAATGAAAAACTGTTTTTT.

This chain connects TRBV6-4 to TRBJ2-2; 8 nucleotides align to TRBD2. CDR3 size: 17 residues. Germline loops: CDR1 MRHNA, CDR2 SNTAGT. The V segment lost 3 bases and the J segment 6 bases; nucleotides outside the gene matches: 12. The CDR3 is CASSEGAGVSGAGELFF. CDR3 in DNA: TGTGCCAGCAGTGAAGGAGCGGGAGTGTCGGGGGCCGGGGAGCTGTTTTTT.

The rearrangement links TRBV24-1 to TRBJ1-1; possibly TRBD1 for D (6 bases). Germline V gives CDR1 KGHDR, CDR2 SFDVKD. Trimming pared 3 bases from V and 3 bases from J, leaving 10 bases between. The CDR3 loop spans 14 amino acids. As DNA, the CDR3 is TGTGCCACCAGTGATCCAGGGGCCGACACTGAAGCTTTCTTT. This encodes CATSDPGADTEAFF.

Here the CDR3 DNA reads TGTGCCTGGAGTGTATTGTACGACTATGGCTACACCTTC. Amino acid sequence: CAWSVLYDYGYTF. V and J are TRBV30 and TRBJ1-2; no firm D call. CDR3 size: 13 residues. CDR1 is GTSNPN and CDR2 is SVGIG in the germline V gene (reference sequence). V lost 0 bases, J lost 3 bases, and 8 bases lay in between.

The rearrangement links TRBV19 to TRBJ1-2; possibly TRBD1 for D (6 bases). CDR3 length: 13 amino acids. V dropped 6 bases and J dropped 5 bases, with 13 bases sitting between them. The germline CDR1 and CDR2 sequences are LNHDA and SQIVND (reference sequence). The CDR3 loop is CASSRGGTYGYTF. The CDR3 bases are TGTGCCAGTAGCCGAGGGGGGACATATGGCTACACCTTC.

The chain joins TRBV2 to TRBJ2-3; D may match TRBD1 or TRBD2 (5 bases each). The CDR3 contains 14 residues. Trimming took off 6 bases at V and 1 base at J, with 11 bases between the two ends. Germline CDR1 is SNHLY and CDR2 is FYNNEI. CDR3 coding DNA: TGTGCCAGCAGAACCGGGACCGGCACAGATACGCAGTATTTT. Translation: CASRTGTGTDTQYF.

The chain combines TRBV2 with TRBJ2-7; no clear D. Germline CDR1 is SNHLY and CDR2 is FYNNEI. The ends were cut back, 7 bases at V and 3 bases at J, with 7 bases in the middle. The CDR3 is made up of 11 amino acids. The CDR3 DNA is TGTGCCAGCATAAACGGCTACGAGCAGTACTTC. It is translated as CASINGYEQYF.

This clone was seen once. The rearrangement joins TRBV30 to TRBJ2-3; D is undetermined. The CDR3 runs to 14 residues. Germline loops: CDR1 GTSNPN, CDR2 SVGIG (reference sequence). V lost 4 bases to trimming and J lost 2 bases, with 13 bases between them. The DNA of the CDR3 is TGTGCCTGGACAAGTAGCCGATCCACAGATACGCAGTATTTT. Protein sequence: CAWTSSRSTDTQYF. Using reference TRBV30 and TRBJ2-3 for the parts outside the CDR3, the full variable domain is SQTIHQWPATLVQPVGSPLSLECTVEGTSNPNLYWYRQAAGRGLQLLFYSVGIGQISSEVPQNLSASRPQDRQFILSSKKLLLSDSGFYLCAWTSSRSTDTQYFGPGTRLTVL.